This TCR beta chain is drawn from a study of CD8+CD57+ T cells in acquired aplastic anemia. This clonotype was recorded once. Its cognate antigen is unknown. Findings of the study overall: Patients and controls were found to share 25 to 35 CD8+ CDR3 sequences.

Genomic DNA templated the TCR beta VDJ and CDR3 profiling. TCRdb used MiXCR to reprocess the reads, holding one entry per CDR3 protein. Found here are some 150,000 distinct CDR3 sequences, over 70% of them singletons; the top ten hold 45% to 60%. All sequencing subjects had displayed CD8+CD57+ cell expansion on flow cytometry. Patients had received no therapy at the time of blood sampling. The CDR3 has 18 residues. Germline lookup yields CDR1 LNHNV and CDR2 YYDKDF (reference sequence). The V gene lost 0 bases and the J gene lost 2 bases, with 14 bases spanning the gap. The chain has TRBV15 and TRBJ1-6; maybe TRBD1 (5 bases). The origin of this receptor is a human donor with aplastic anemia. Source material: sorted CD4+, CD8+, or CD8+CD57+ T cells (not recorded which) from PBMCs. The CDR3: CATSRDRGRAAYNSPLHF. The CDR3 bases are TGTGCCACCAGCAGAGATAGGGGCAGGGCTGCCTATAATTCACCCCTCCACTTT.